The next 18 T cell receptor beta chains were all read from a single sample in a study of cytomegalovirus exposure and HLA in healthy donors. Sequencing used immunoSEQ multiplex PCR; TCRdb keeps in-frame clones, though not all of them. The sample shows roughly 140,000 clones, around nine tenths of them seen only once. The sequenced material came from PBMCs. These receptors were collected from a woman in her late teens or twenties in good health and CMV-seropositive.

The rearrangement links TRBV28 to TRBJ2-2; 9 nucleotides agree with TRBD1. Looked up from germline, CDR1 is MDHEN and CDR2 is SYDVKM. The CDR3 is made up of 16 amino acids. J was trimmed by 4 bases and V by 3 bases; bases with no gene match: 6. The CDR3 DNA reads TGTGCCAGCAGTTTCGGGACAGGGAAGAGCACCGGGGAGCTGTTTTTT. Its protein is CASSFGTGKSTGELFF.

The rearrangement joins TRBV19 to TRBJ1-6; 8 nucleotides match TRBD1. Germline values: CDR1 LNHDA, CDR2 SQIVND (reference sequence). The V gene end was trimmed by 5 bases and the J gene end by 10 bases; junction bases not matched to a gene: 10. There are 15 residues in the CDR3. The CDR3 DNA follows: TGTGCCAGTAGTCTTGGACAGGGCGGTATCTCACCCCTCCACTTT. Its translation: CASSLGQGGISPLHF.

Here the CDR3 reads CASSLAGTPEQYF. CDR3 in DNA: TGCGCCAGCAGCTTGGCCGGGACACCCGAGCAGTACTTC. V gene TRBV5-1 combines with J gene TRBJ2-7; perhaps TRBD1 as D (6 bases). Trimming took off 0 bases at V and 6 bases at J, with 10 bases between the two ends. The CDR3 is 13 amino acids. CDR1 is SGHRS, CDR2 YFSETQ, per germline.

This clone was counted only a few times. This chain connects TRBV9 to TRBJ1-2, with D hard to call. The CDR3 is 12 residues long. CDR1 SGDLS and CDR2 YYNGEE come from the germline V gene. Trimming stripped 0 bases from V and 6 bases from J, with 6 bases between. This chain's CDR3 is CASSVDNDGYTF. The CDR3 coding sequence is TGTGCCAGCAGCGTAGATAATGATGGCTACACCTTC.

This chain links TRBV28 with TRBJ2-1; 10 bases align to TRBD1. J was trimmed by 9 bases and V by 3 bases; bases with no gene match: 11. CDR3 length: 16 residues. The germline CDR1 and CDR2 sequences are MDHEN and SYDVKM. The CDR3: CASSFAGQGVFVEQFF. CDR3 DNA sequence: TGTGCCAGCAGTTTTGCAGGACAGGGGGTATTCGTTGAGCAGTTCTTC.

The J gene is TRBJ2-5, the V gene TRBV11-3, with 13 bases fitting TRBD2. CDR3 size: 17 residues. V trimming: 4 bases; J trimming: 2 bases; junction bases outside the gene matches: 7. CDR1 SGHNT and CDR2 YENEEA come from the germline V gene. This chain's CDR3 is CASSCRLAGGLQETQYF. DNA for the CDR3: TGTGCCAGCAGCTGTCGACTAGCGGGGGGACTACAAGAGACCCAGTACTTC. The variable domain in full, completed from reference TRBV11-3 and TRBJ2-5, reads EAGVVQSPRYKIIEKKQPVAFWCNPISGHNTLYWYLQNLGQGPELLIRYENEEAVDDSQLPKDRFSAERLKGVDSTLKIQPAELGDSAVYLCASSCRLAGGLQETQYFGPGTRLLVL.

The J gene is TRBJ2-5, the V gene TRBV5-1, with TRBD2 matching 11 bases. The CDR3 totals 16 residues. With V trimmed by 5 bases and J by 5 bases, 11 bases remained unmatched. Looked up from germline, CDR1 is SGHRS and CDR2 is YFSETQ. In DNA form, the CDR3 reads TGCGCCAGCAGAATTCAGGCTAGCGGGGGGTTTGAGACCCAGTACTTC. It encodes CASRIQASGGFETQYF. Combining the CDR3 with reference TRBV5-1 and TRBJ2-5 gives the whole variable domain KAGVTQTPRYLIKTRGQQVTLSCSPISGHRSVSWYQQTPGQGLQFLFEYFSETQRNKGNFPGRFSGRQFSNSRSEMNVSTLELGDSALYLCASRIQASGGFETQYFGPGTRLLVL.

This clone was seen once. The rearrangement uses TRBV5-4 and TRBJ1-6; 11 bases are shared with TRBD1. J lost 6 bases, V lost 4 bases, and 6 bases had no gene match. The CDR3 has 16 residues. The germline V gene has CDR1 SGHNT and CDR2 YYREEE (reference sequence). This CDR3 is CASSPGQGASNSPLHF. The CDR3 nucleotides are TGTGCCAGCAGCCCCGGACAGGGGGCCTCTAATTCACCCCTCCACTTT.

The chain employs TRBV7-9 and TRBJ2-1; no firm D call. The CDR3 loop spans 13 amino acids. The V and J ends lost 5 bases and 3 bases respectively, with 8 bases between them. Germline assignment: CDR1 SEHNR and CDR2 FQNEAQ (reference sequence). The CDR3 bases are TGTGCCAGCAGCCCCTCACACTACAATGAGCAGTTCTTC. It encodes CASSPSHYNEQFF.

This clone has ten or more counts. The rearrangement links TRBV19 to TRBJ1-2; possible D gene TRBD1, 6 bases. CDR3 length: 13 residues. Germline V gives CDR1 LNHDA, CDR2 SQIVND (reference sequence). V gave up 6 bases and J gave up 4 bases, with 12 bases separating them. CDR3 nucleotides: TGTGCCAGTAGCCAGGACAGAACCTATGGCTACACCTTC. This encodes CASSQDRTYGYTF.

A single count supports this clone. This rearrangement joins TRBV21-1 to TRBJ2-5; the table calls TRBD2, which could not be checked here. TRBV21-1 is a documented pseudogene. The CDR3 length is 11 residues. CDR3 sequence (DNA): TGTGCCAGCCGGTACCAAGAGACCCAGTACTTC. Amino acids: CASRYQETQYF.

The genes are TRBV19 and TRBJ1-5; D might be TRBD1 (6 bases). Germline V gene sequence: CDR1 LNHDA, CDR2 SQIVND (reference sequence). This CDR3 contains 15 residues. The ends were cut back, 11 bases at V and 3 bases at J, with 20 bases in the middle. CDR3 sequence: CAATFKWTANQPQHF. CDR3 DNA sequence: TGTGCCGCTACCTTCAAATGGACAGCCAATCAGCCCCAGCATTTT.

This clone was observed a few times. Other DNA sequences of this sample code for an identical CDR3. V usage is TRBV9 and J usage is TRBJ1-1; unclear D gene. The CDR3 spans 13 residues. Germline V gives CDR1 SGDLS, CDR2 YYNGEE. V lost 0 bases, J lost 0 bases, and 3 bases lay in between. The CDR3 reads CASSVAVNTEAFF. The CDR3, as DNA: TGTGCCAGCAGCGTAGCGGTGAACACTGAAGCTTTCTTT. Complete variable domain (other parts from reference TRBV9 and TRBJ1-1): DSGVTQTPKHLITATGQRVTLRCSPRSGDLSVYWYQQSLDQGLQFLIQYYNGEERAKGNILERFSAQQFPDLHSELNLSSLELGDSALYFCASSVAVNTEAFFGQGTRLTVV.

The CDR3 DNA is TGTGCCAGCAGTTTACGTTACCCAGGACAAGGTAGAGGTGAAAAACTGTTTTTT. Its translation: CASSLRYPGQGRGEKLFF. J is TRBJ1-4 and V is TRBV27; possibly TRBD1 for D (5 bases). CDR3 length equals 18 residues. Germline lookup yields CDR1 MNHEY and CDR2 SMNVEV (reference sequence). The germline V and J ends were trimmed by 2 bases and 7 bases, with 23 bases remaining between them. Drawing the rest from reference TRBV27 and TRBJ1-4, the complete variable domain is EAQVTQNPRYLITVTGKKLTVTCSQNMNHEYMSWYRQDPGLGLRQIYYSMNVEVTDKGDVPEGYKVSRKEKRNFPLILESPSPNQTSLYFCASSLRYPGQGRGEKLFFGSGTQLSVL.

The CDR3 here is CASSLTPSSYNEQFF. The CDR3 nucleotides are TGTGCCAGCAGTTTGACTCCTAGCTCCTACAATGAGCAGTTCTTC. The rearrangement links TRBV27 to TRBJ2-1; no reliable D call. V dropped 3 bases and J dropped 0 bases, with 9 bases sitting between them. Germline CDR1 and CDR2: MNHEY and SMNVEV (reference sequence). The CDR3 has 15 residues.

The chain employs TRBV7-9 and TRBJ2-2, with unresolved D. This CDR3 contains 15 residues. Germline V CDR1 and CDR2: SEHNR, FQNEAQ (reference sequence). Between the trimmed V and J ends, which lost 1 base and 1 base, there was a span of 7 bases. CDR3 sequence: CASSLVAGNTGELFF. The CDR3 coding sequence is TGTGCCAGCAGCTTAGTGGCTGGGAACACCGGGGAGCTGTTTTTT.

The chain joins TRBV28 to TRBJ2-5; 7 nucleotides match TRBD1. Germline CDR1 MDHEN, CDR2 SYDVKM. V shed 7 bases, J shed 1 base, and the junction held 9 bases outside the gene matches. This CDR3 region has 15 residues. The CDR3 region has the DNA TGTGCCAGCACTACACCGGGACAGCCCCAAGAGACCCAGTACTTC. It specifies CASTTPGQPQETQYF.

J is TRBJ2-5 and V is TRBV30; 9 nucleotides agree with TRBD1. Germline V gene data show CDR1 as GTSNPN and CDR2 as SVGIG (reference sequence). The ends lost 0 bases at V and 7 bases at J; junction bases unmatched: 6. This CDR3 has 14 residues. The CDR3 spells CAWSVWGTGWTQYF. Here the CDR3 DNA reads TGTGCCTGGAGTGTATGGGGGACAGGGTGGACCCAGTACTTC.